This T cell receptor (beta chain) was identified in a study of control samples from healthy donors and cancer patients. Some clones are missing from TCRdb's copy, which holds only in-frame ones; the method was immunoSEQ multiplex PCR. The table records about 31,000 clones, roughly 94% of them present only once. V was clipped by 2 bases and J by 6 bases; unmatched bases: 12. This CDR3 is built from 17 residues. The V gene's germline CDR1 is KGHDR and CDR2 SFDVKD. This chain uses TRBV24-1 with TRBJ2-5, with 9 nucleotides matching TRBD2. This sequence originates from a man aged 60 to 75 in good health. The sequenced sample was blood. The CDR3 DNA reads as TGTGCCACCAGTGATTCAAAACCGGGACTAGCCTTAAAGACCCAGTACTTC. Its translation: CATSDSKPGLALKTQYF.